This TCR beta chain was identified during a study of glioma-infiltrating T cells. Study-wide context: WHO grade II oligodendrogliomas or astrocytomas, plus non-recurrent WHO grade IV glioblastomas, were sampled. Blood libraries targeted roughly 4- to 11-fold coverage of about a million T cells.

About this clonotype: As yet, its antigen is unknown.

Amplification of TCR alpha and beta CDR3 regions from RNA used iRepertoire nested multiplex PCR. One-step reverse transcription and amplification started from about 100-400 ng of tissue mRNA or PBMC total RNA. From the multiplex PCR reads, TCRdb called clonotypes with MiXCR, one entry per CDR3 protein. The sample yields 300,000 to 450,000 distinct CDR3 sequences, approximately 42% seen once. General study results and limits: Tissue-blood divergence was below expectation in non-neoplastic patients, above in gliomas.

The specimen sequenced was glioma tissue, nonneoplastic brain tissue, or PBMCs (not recorded which). The clonotype was recovered from a human donor with low-grade glioma or glioblastoma, undergoing nonglioma brain surgery, or in good health (not recorded which).

The CDR3 reads CASSYSYQPQHF. CDR3 bases: TGTGCCAGCAGTTACAGTTATCAGCCCCAGCATTTT. The chain combines TRBV28 with TRBJ1-5; D gene uncertain. Per germline, CDR1 MDHEN and CDR2 SYDVKM. CDR3 size: 12 residues. The V and J ends lost 4 bases and 5 bases respectively, with 6 bases between them.